The 18 T cell receptor beta chains presented below share a single source sample, sequenced in a study of metastatic and nonmetastatic thyroid tumors. MiXCR was used by TCRdb to re-call the PCR reads. The profile covers tens of thousands of clones, with 13% to 15% appearing a single time and approximately 7% taken by the ten largest. Patients had received no treatment of any kind before thyroid surgery. Sequencing used blood. The receptors originated from a male donor with papillary thyroid cancer or a benign thyroid nodule (not recorded which). Some clones in this sample may be carry-over from other donors' samples.

This clone was picked up many times. This sample also contains other DNA sequences that code for the same CDR3. The chain uses TRBV6-2 or TRBV6-3 and TRBJ2-7; TRBD2 is a possible D gene (5 bases). Trimming took 1 base from V and 0 from J, leaving 16 bases between them. Germline lookup yields CDR1 MNHEY and CDR2 SVGEGT. This CDR3 contains 17 residues. For the CDR3, the DNA is TGTGCCAGCAGTTACTTTTCGACTAAGGCAAGCTCCTACGAGCAGTACTTC. As protein: CASSYFSTKASSYEQYF.

This clone came up many times. The CDR3 nucleotides read TGCGCCAGCAGCAGACCCACTAGCGGTCAGGGGAATGAGCAGTTCTTC. This sequence encodes CASSRPTSGQGNEQFF. J is TRBJ2-1 and V is TRBV5-1, with 8 positions matching TRBD2. Trimming took 4 bases from V and 7 from J; bases not matched to a gene: 13. From germline, CDR1 is SGHRS and CDR2 YFSETQ. The CDR3 loop spans 16 amino acids.

This clone was found many times. This chain connects TRBV24-1 to TRBJ2-5, with 8 bases matching TRBD2. CDR3 length: 16 amino acids. The germline V gene has CDR1 KGHDR and CDR2 SFDVKD. The J segment lost 4 bases and the V segment lost 2 bases, leaving 8 bases of the junction unmatched. The CDR3 protein is CATSDSAGVGPETQYF. The CDR3 bases are TGTGCCACCAGTGATTCAGCGGGAGTAGGCCCAGAGACCCAGTACTTC.

J is TRBJ1-2 and V is TRBV30, with D uncertain. Germline V gene sequence: CDR1 GTSNPN, CDR2 SVGIG (reference sequence). The germline V and J ends were trimmed by 1 base and 4 bases, with 7 bases remaining between them. The length of the CDR3 is 12 residues. DNA of the CDR3: TGTGCCTGGAGTGATGGGCTCTATGGCTACACCTTC. Encoded protein: CAWSDGLYGYTF.

This clone was counted once. The V gene is TRBV14, the J gene TRBJ2-2; 8 bases align to TRBD1. CDR3 length: 17 amino acids. Trimming removed 1 base from V and 6 bases from J; junction bases left unmatched: 10. The germline V gene has CDR1 SGHDN and CDR2 FVKESK. This CDR3 is CASSQGLRTGRSGELFF. In nucleotides, the CDR3 is TGTGCCAGCAGCCAAGGACTTCGGACAGGGCGTTCCGGGGAGCTGTTTTTT.

This clone has ten or more counts. Distinct nucleotide sequences in the sample also encode this CDR3. The chain carries TRBV13 and TRBJ2-1; no reliable D call. CDR3 length: 12 amino acids. Germline V gene sequence: CDR1 PRHDT, CDR2 FYEKMQ (reference sequence). Trimming pared 1 base from V and 16 bases from J, leaving 14 bases between. The CDR3 loop is CASSLEVSGPFF. For the CDR3, the DNA is TGTGCCAGCAGCTTAGAGGTCAGTGGACCATTCTTC. The variable domain in full, with the rest retrieved from reference TRBV13 and TRBJ2-1, is AAGVIQSPRHLIKEKRETATLKCYPIPRHDTVYWYQQGPGQDPQFLISFYEKMQSDKGSIPDRFSAQQFSDYHSELNMSSLELGDSALYFCASSLEVSGPFFGPGTRLTVL.

In this sample, this clone turned up many times. This chain links TRBV7-9 with TRBJ2-1, with 13 bases identical to TRBD2. CDR1 is SEHNR and CDR2 is FQNEAQ in the germline V gene (reference sequence). V dropped 5 bases and J dropped 9; count of bases not matched to a gene: 7. The CDR3 covers 15 residues. The CDR3 protein is CASSTSGRVATEQFF. CDR3 nucleotide sequence: TGTGCCAGCAGCACTAGCGGGAGGGTGGCAACTGAGCAGTTCTTC.

This clone was seen at least ten times. The chain links TRBV25-1 to TRBJ2-7; D unclear. This CDR3 region has 17 residues. Per germline, CDR1 MGHDK and CDR2 SYGVNS. The V gene lost 4 bases and the J gene lost 0 bases, with 19 bases spanning the gap. The CDR3 sequence is CASSGPDGMPSSYEQYF. The CDR3 bases are TGTGCCAGCAGTGGACCGGATGGGATGCCAAGCTCCTACGAGCAGTACTTC.

The chain uses TRBV6-1 and TRBJ2-3; TRBD2 matches 11 bases. Unmatched junction bases numbered 9, after V lost 7 bases and J lost 6 bases. Germline lookup yields CDR1 MNHNS and CDR2 SASEGT. This CDR3 has 15 residues. Here the CDR3 DNA reads TGTGCCAGCAATGGTACTAGCGGGAGTGGGGATACGCAGTATTTT. Protein: CASNGTSGSGDTQYF.

This clone has at least ten counts. The rearrangement links TRBV7-9 to TRBJ2-3; D unresolved. Germline assignment: CDR1 SEHNR and CDR2 FQNEAQ (reference sequence). Trimming shortened V by 4 bases and J by 3 bases, and 5 bases separated the two germline ends. There are 12 residues in the CDR3. The CDR3 region has the DNA TGTGCCAGCAGCTCCGGGACAGATACGCAGTATTTT. Residues: CASSSGTDTQYF.

This clone was seen repeatedly, ten times or more. The V gene is TRBV3-1, the J gene TRBJ2-7; D is perhaps TRBD1 (6 bases). There are 15 residues in the CDR3. CDR1 and CDR2 from the germline V gene are LGHDT and YNNKEL (reference sequence). Trimming removed 0 bases at V and 0 bases at J, with 9 bases between. The CDR3 DNA reads TGTGCCAGCAGCCAAGATGGGACAAGCTCCTACGAGCAGTACTTC. Its protein product is CASSQDGTSSYEQYF.

The chain links TRBV20-1 to TRBJ2-1, with 10 nucleotides matching TRBD2. CDR3 length: 14 residues. V lost 1 base to trimming and J lost 8 bases; unmatched junction nucleotides: 5. CDR1 is DFQATT and CDR2 is SNEGSKA in the germline V gene (reference sequence). The chain's CDR3 is CSARAPGLAHEQFF. The CDR3 region has the DNA TGCAGTGCTAGAGCGCCGGGACTAGCGCATGAGCAGTTCTTC.

This clone showed up many times. V and J are TRBV18 and TRBJ2-1, with D possibly matching TRBD2 (5 bases). Germline CDR1 and CDR2: KGHSH and LQKENI. The V end lost 0 bases, the J end lost 9 bases, and 9 bases lay between the germline ends. This CDR3 has 13 residues. As DNA, the CDR3 is TGTGCCAGCTCACCACCGTTGGCGGGTGAGCAGTTCTTC. This encodes CASSPPLAGEQFF.

This clone appeared many times. The gene calls are TRBV11-3 and TRBJ2-7; 10 nucleotides match TRBD1. Trimming cost V 1 base and J 3 bases; bases outside gene matches: 3. CDR1 and CDR2 (germline): SGHNT, YENEEA. The CDR3 is 15 amino acids. The CDR3 nucleotides read TGTGCCAGCAGCTTAGGTCGGGACAGGGGCTACGAGCAGTACTTC. It specifies CASSLGRDRGYEQYF. The full variable domain, its missing parts supplied by reference TRBV11-3 and TRBJ2-7, is EAGVVQSPRYKIIEKKQPVAFWCNPISGHNTLYWYLQNLGQGPELLIRYENEEAVDDSQLPKDRFSAERLKGVDSTLKIQPAELGDSAVYLCASSLGRDRGYEQYFGPGTRLTVT.

This clone has a count of ten or more. The CDR3 protein is CASRYNLGQPQHF. CDR3 nucleotides: TGTGCCAGCCGATACAACCTGGGGCAGCCCCAGCATTTT. The chain has TRBV6-1 and TRBJ1-5; D is ambiguous. In germline, CDR1 is MNHNS, CDR2 SASEGT. V was trimmed by 8 bases and J by 7 bases, leaving 15 bases between them. CDR3 length: 13 residues.

In this sample, this clone turned up many times. The chain uses TRBV7-9 and TRBJ2-5, with D perhaps TRBD1 (6 bases). Trimming pared 4 bases from V and 5 bases from J, leaving 11 bases between. In germline, CDR1 is SEHNR, CDR2 FQNEAQ (reference sequence). This CDR3 spans 13 amino acids. CDR3 sequence: CASSWTEVETQYF. DNA of the CDR3: TGTGCCAGCAGCTGGACAGAAGTGGAGACCCAGTACTTC.

The table lists this clone with a few counts. One end of the junction does not line up with germline, which may come from a read error. The rearrangement joins TRBV6-5 to TRBJ2-1, with a possible D match to TRBD2 (5 bases). Germline CDR1 is MNHEY and CDR2 is SVGAGI. CDR3 length equals 18 residues. The CDR3 DNA follows: TGTGCCAGAAGTTCTTCCTGGCGGGTGCTGATCCACTACAATGAGCAGTTCTTC. Protein product: CARSSSWRVLIHYNEQFF.

The chain combines TRBV12-3 or TRBV12-4 with TRBJ2-7, with TRBD1 identical over 9 bases. The CDR3 is made up of 12 amino acids. The ends lost 4 bases at V and 7 bases at J; junction bases unmatched: 2. The CDR3 sequence is CASSYRGLEQYF. The CDR3, as DNA: TGTGCCAGCAGTTACAGGGGGCTTGAGCAGTACTTC.